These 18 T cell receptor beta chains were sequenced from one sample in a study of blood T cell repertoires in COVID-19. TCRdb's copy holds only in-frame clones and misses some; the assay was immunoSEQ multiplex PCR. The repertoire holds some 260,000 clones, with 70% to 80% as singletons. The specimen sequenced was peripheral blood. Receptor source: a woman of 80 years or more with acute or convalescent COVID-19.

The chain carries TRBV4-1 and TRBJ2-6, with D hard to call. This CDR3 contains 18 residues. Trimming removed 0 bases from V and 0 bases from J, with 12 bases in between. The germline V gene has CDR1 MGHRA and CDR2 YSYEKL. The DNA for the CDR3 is TGCGCCAGCAGCCAAGAGTTCAGAACAAACTCTGGGGCCAACGTCCTGACTTTC. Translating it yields CASSQEFRTNSGANVLTF.

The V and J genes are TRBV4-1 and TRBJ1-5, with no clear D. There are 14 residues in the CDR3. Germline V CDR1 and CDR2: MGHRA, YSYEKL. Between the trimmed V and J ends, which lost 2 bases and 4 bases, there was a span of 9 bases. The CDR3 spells CASSQYGPNQPQHF. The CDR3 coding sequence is TGCGCCAGCAGCCAATATGGCCCTAATCAGCCCCAGCATTTT.

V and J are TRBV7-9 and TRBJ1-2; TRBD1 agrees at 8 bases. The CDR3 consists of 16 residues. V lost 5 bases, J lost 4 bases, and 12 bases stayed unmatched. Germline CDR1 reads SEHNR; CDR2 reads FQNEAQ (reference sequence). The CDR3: CASSPPGTGAFYGYTF. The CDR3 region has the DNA TGTGCCAGCAGCCCGCCAGGGACAGGAGCCTTCTATGGCTACACCTTC. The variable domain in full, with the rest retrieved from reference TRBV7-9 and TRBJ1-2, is DTGVSQNPRHKITKRGQNVTFRCDPISEHNRLYWYRQTLGQGPEFLTYFQNEAQLEKSRLLSDRFSAERPKGSFSTLEIQRTEQGDSAMYLCASSPPGTGAFYGYTFGSGTRLTVV.

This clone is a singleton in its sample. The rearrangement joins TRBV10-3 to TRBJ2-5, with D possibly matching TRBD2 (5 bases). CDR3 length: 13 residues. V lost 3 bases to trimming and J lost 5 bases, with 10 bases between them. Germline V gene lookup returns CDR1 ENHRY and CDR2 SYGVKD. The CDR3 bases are TGTGCCATCAGTGATGGGTGGAGGGAGACCCAGTACTTC. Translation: CAISDGWRETQYF.

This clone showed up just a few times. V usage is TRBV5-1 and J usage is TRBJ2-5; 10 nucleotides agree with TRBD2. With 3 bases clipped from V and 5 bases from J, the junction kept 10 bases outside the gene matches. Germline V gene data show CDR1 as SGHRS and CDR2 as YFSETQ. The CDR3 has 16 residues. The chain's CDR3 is CASSSGTSVGRETQYF. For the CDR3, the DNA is TGCGCCAGCAGCTCAGGGACTAGCGTTGGTCGGGAGACCCAGTACTTC.

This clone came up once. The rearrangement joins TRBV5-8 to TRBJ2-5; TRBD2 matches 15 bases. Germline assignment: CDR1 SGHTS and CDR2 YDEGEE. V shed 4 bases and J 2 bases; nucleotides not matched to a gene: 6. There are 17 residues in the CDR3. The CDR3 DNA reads TGTGCCAGCAGCGACGGGACTAGCGGGGGGTCTCAAGAGACCCAGTACTTC. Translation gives CASSDGTSGGSQETQYF.

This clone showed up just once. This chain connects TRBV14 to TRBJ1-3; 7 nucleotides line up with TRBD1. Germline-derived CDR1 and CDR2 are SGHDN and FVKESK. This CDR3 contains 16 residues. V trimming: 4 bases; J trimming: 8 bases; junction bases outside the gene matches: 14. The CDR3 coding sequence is TGTGCCAGCAGCCGGATCGGGCAGGGGGTCCGGGACACCATATATTTT. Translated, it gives CASSRIGQGVRDTIYF.

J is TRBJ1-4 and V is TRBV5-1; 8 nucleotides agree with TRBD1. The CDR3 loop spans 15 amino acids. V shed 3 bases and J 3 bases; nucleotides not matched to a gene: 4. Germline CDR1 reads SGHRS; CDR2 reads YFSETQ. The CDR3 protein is CASSSQGASNEKLFF. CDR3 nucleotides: TGCGCCAGCAGCTCCCAGGGGGCGTCTAATGAAAAACTGTTTTTT.

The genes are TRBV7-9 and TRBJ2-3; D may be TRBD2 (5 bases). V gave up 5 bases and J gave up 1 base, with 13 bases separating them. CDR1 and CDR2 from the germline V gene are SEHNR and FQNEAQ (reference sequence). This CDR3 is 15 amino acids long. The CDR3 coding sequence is TGTGCCAGCAGCGCGGACTCGGTAGGCACAGATACGCAGTATTTT. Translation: CASSADSVGTDTQYF.

CDR3 sequence (DNA): TGTGCCAGCTCACAGATGGCGGATTATCAGCCCCAGCATTTT. This codes for CASSQMADYQPQHF. The chain has TRBV18 and TRBJ1-5; D gene uncertain. Germline CDR1 and CDR2: KGHSH and LQKENI. V gave up 4 bases and J gave up 5 bases, with 12 bases separating them. The CDR3 has 14 amino acids. Combining the CDR3 with reference TRBV18 and TRBJ1-5 gives the whole variable domain NAGVMQNPRHLVRRRGQEARLRCSPMKGHSHVYWYRQLPEEGLKFMVYLQKENIIDESGMPKERFSAEFPKEGPSILRIQQVVRGDSAAYFCASSQMADYQPQHFGDGTRLSIL.

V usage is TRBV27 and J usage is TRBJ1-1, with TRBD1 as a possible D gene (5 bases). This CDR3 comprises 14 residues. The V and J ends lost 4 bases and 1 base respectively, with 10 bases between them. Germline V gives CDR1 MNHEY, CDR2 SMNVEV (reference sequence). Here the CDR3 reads CASSWRGWNTEAFF. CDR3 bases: TGTGCCAGCAGTTGGAGGGGCTGGAACACTGAAGCTTTCTTT.

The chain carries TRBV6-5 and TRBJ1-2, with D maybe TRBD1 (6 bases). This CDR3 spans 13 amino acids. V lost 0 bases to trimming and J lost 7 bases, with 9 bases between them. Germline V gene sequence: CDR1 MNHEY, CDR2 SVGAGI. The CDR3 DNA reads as TGTGCCAGCAGTTACTCACAGGGTACTGGCTACACCTTC. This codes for CASSYSQGTGYTF.

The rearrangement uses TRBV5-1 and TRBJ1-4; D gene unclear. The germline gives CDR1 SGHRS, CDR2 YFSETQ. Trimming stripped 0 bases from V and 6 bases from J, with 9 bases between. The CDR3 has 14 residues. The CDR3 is CASSLGRYDEKLFF. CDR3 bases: TGCGCCAGCAGCTTGGGGCGGTATGATGAAAAACTGTTTTTT.

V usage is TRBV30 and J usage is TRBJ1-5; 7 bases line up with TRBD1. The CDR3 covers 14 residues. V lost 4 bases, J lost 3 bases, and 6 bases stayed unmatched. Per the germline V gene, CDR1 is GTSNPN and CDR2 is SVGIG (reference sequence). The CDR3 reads CAWNSGQLNQPQHF. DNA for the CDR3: TGTGCCTGGAACTCGGGACAGCTCAATCAGCCCCAGCATTTT.

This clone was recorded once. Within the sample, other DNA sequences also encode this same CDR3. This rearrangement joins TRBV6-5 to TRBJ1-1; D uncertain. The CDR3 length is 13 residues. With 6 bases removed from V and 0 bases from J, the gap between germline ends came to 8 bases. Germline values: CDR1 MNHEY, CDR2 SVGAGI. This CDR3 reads CASRDTVNTEAFF. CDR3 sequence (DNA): TGTGCCAGCAGAGACACCGTGAACACTGAAGCTTTCTTT.

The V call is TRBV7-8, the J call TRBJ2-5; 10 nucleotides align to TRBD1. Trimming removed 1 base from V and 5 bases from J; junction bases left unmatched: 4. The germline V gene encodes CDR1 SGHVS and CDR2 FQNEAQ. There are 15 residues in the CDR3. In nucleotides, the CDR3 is TGTGCCAGCAGCTTAGGACAGGGGGCGGGGGAGACCCAGTACTTC. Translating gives CASSLGQGAGETQYF.

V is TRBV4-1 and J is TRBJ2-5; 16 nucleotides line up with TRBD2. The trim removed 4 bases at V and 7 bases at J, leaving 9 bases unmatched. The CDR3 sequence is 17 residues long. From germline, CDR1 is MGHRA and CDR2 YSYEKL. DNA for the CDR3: TGCGCCAGCAGCCCGGGACTAGCGGGAGGGCTGGGGAGGACCCAGTACTTC. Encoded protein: CASSPGLAGGLGRTQYF.

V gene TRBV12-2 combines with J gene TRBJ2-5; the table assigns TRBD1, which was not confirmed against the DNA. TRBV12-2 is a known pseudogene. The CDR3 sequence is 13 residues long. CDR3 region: CASRFNQQETQYF. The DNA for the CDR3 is TGTGCAAGTCGCTTTAACCAGCAAGAGACCCAGTACTTC.